This T cell receptor beta chain stems from a study of shared clonotypes between healthy human individuals. Overall study findings and caveats: In this cohort, only blood was sampled, and tissue repertoires likely differ.

This clone was detected ten times or more. Its antigen is unknown. The repertoire was sequenced with immunoSEQ multiplex PCR; TCRdb's copy has only in-frame clones and lacks some. The table has about 450,000 clones, 70% to 80% seen once. CDR1 is MNHNS, CDR2 SASEGT, per germline. The CDR3 runs 14 residues. V was clipped by 4 bases and J by 4 bases, with 11 bases between them. This chain joins TRBV6-1 and TRBJ1-5, with D possibly TRBD1 on 5 matching bases. The sequenced sample was PBMCs. This sequence originates from a woman between 40 and 55 years old in good health. Some clones in this sample may be carry-over from other donors' samples. CDR3 DNA: TGTGCCAGCAGTGTGGGGGGTTGGAATCAGCCCCAGCATTTT. Translation gives CASSVGGWNQPQHF.